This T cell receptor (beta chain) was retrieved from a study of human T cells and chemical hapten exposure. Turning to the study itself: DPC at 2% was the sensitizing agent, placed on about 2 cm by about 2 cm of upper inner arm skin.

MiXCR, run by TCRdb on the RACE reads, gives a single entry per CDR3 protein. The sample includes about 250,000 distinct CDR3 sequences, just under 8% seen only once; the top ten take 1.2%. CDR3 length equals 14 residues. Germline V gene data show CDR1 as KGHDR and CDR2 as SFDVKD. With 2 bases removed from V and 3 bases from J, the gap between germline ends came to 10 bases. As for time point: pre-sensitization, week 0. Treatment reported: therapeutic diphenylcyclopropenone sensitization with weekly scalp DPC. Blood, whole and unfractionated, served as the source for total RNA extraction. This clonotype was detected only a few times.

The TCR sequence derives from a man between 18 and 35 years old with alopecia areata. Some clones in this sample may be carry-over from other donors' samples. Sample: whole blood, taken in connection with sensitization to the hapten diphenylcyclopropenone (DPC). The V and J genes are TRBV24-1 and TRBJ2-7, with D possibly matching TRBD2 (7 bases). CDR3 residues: CATSDSGGLYEQYF. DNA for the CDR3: TGTGCCACCAGTGATTCGGGGGGCCTCTACGAGCAGTACTTC.